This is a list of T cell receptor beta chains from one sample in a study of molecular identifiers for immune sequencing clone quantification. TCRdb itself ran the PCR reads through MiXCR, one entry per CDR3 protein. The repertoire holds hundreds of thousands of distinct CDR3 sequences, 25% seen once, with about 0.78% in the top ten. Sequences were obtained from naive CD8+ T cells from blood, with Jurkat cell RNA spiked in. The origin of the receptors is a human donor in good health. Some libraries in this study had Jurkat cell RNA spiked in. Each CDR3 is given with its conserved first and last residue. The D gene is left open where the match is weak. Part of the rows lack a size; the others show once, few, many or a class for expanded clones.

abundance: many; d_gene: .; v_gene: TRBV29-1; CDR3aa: CSVEYRNTGELFF
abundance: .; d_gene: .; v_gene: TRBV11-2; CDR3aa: CASSLGRGYTEAFF
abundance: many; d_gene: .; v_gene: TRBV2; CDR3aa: CASRDGMNTEAFF
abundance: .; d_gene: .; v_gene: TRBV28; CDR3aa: CASSAGSGNTEAFF
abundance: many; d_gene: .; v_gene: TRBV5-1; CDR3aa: CASSLAQGTSYEQYF
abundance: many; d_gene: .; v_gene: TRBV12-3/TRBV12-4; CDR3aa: CASSLFPSGANVLTF
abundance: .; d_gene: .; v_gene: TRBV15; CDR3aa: CATRRDRTSGNTIYF
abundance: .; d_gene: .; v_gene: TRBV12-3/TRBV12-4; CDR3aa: CASSHEEGRTDTQYF
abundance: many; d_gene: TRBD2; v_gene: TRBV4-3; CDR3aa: CASSPTSRAETQYF
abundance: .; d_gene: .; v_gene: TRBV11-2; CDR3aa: CASSQKIGYEQYF
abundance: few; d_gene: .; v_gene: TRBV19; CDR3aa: CASSMAFGMNTEAFF
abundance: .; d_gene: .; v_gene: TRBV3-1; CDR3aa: CVSSSDEGPDEQYF
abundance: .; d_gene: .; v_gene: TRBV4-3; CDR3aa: CASSQNKGYEQYF
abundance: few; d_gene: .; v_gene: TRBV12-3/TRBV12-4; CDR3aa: CASSFFGVSSYEQYF
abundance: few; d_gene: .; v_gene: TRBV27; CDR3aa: CASSLSSTTYEQYF
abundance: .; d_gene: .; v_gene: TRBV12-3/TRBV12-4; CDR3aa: CASSFRRNNEQFF
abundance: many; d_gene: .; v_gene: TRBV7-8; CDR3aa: CASSVRQWGDTQYF
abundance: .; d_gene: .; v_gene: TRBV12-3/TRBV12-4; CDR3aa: CASNPGQGDTGELFF
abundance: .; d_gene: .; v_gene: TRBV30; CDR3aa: CAWSYTQGIGSTIYF
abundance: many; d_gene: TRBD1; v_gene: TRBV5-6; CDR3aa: CASSTLNINRGRGNQPQHF
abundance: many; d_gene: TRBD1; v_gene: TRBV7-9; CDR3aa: CASSTQGQPYEQYF
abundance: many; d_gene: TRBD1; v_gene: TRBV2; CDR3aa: CASYTNQGAGVADTQYF
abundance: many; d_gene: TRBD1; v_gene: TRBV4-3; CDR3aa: CASSQDNRLQGAHPHEQYF
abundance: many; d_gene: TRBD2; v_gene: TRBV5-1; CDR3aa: CASSLSETSGDSSYEQYF
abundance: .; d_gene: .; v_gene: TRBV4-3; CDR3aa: CASSQDLGESSYEQYF
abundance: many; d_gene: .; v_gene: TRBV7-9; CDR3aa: CASIQPGAPDTQYF
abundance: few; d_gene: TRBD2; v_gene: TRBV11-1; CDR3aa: CASSVGLANEQFF
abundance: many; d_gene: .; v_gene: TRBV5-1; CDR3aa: CASSFSSAAYEQYF
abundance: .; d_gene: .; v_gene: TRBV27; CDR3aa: CASSARLDFYEQFF
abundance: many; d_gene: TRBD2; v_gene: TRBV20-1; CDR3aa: CSARDRTRSTYEQYF
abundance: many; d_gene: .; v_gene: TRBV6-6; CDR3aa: CASSIMNTEAFF
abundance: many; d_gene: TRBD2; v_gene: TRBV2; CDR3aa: CASSEAGLAGVRETQYF
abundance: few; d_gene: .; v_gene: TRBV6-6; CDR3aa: CASSYSGQQNTEAFF
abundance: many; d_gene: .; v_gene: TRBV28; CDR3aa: CASRGGEYF
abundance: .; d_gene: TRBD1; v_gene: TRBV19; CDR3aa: CASSRRDRLPEAFF
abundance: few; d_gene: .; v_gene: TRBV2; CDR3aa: CASRDGHNSPLHF
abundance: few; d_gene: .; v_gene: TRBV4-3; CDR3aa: CASSQDWGLNEQYF